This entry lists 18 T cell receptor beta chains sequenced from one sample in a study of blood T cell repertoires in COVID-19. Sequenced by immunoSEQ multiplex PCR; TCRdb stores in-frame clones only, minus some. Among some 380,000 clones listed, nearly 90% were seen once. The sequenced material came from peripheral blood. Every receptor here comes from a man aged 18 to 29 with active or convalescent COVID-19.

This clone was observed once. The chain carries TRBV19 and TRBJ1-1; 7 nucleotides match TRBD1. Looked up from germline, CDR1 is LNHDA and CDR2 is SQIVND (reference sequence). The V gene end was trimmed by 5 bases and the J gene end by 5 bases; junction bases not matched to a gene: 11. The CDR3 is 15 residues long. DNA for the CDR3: TGTGCCAGTAGTGTTGAACAGGGGAGGAAGACTGAAGCTTTCTTT. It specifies CASSVEQGRKTEAFF.

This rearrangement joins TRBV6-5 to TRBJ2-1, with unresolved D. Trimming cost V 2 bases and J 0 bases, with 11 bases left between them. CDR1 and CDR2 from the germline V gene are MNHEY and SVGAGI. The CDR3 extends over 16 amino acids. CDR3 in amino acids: CASSYDVWASYNEQFF. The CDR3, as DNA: TGTGCCAGCAGTTACGATGTTTGGGCCTCCTACAATGAGCAGTTCTTC.

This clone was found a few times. The CDR3 reads CASSVLENYGYTF. CDR3 sequence (DNA): TGTGCCAGCAGTGTGTTAGAGAACTATGGCTACACCTTC. This chain connects TRBV2 to TRBJ1-2, with D unclear. CDR3 length: 13 residues. The V end was cut by 4 bases, the J end by 2 bases, with 8 bases between. Germline V gene lookup returns CDR1 SNHLY and CDR2 FYNNEI. Full variable domain (outside the CDR3, taken from reference TRBV2 and TRBJ1-2): EPEVTQTPSHQVTQMGQEVILRCVPISNHLYFYWYRQILGQKVEFLVSFYNNEISEKSEIFDDQFSVERPDGSNFTLKIRSTKLEDSAMYFCASSVLENYGYTFGSGTRLTVV.

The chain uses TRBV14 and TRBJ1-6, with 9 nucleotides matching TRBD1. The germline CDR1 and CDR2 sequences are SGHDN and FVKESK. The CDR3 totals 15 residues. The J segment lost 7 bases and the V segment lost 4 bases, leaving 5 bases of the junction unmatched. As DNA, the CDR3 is TGTGCCAGCAGCCGAGTACAGGGGGCGAATTCACCCCTCCACTTT. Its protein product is CASSRVQGANSPLHF.

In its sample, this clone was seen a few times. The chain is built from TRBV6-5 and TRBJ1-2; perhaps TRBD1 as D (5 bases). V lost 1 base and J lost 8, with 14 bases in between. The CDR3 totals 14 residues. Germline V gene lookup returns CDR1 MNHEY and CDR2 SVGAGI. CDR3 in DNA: TGTGCCAGCAGTTACTACGGGGCGGCGGGGGGCTACACCTTC. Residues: CASSYYGAAGGYTF.

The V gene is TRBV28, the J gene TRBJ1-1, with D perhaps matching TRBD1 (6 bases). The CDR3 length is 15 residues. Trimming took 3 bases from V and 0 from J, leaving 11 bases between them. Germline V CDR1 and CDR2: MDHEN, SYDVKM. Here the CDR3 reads CASSFRGELNTEAFF. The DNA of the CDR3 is TGTGCCAGCAGTTTCAGGGGTGAATTGAACACTGAAGCTTTCTTT.

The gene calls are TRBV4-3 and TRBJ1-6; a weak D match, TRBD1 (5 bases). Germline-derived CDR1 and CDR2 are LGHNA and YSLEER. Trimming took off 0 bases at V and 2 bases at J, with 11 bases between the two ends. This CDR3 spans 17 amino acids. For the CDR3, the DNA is TGCGCCAGCAGCCAAGATCTGGGGGGGACCTATAATTCACCCCTCCACTTT. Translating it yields CASSQDLGGTYNSPLHF.

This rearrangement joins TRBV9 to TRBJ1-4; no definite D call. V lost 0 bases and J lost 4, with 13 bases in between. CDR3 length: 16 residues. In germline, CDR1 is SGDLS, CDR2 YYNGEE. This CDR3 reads CASSVGFGVGNEKLFF. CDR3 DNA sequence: TGTGCCAGCAGCGTAGGCTTCGGGGTGGGTAATGAAAAACTGTTTTTT.

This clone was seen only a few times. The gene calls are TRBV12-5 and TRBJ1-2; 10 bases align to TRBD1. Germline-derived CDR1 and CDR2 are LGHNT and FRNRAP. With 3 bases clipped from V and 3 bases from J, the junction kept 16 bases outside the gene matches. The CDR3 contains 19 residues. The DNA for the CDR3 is TGTGCTAGTGGTTTCGTGGTCGGGATCCGGGACAGGGGAGACTATGGCTACACCTTC. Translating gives CASGFVVGIRDRGDYGYTF.

The CDR3 DNA reads TGTGCCAGCACCGAGACAGGGCGCACTGAAGCTTTCTTT. Amino acids: CASTETGRTEAFF. V is TRBV2 and J is TRBJ1-1, with 7 nucleotides matching TRBD1. With 7 bases clipped from V and 4 bases from J, the junction kept 6 bases outside the gene matches. The CDR3 is 13 amino acids. Per germline, CDR1 SNHLY and CDR2 FYNNEI.

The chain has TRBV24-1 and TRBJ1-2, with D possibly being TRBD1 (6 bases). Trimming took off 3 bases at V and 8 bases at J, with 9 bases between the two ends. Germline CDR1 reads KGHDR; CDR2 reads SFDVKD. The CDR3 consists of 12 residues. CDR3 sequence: CATSDQGYGYTF. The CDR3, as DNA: TGTGCCACCAGTGATCAGGGGTACGGCTACACCTTC.

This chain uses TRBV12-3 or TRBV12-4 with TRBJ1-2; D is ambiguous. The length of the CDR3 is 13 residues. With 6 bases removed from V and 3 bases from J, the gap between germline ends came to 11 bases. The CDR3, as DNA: TGTGCCAGCAGCCCTGAGCGGGACTATGGCTACACCTTC. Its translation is CASSPERDYGYTF.

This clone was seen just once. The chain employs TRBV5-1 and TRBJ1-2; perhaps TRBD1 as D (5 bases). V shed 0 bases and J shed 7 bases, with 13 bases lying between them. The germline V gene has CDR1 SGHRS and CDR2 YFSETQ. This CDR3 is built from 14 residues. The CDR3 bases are TGCGCCAGCAGCTTGGTTTCAGGGATCTCTGGCTACACCTTC. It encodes CASSLVSGISGYTF.

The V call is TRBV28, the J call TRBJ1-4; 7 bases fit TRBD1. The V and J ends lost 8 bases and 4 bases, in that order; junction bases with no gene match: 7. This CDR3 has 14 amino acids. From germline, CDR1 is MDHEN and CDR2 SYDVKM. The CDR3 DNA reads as TGTGCCAGCGTCGTGAGGGGGCTTAATGAAAAACTGTTTTTT. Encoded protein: CASVVRGLNEKLFF. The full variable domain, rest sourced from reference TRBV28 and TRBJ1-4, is DVKVTQSSRYLVKRTGEKVFLECVQDMDHENMFWYRQDPGLGLRLIYFSYDVKMKEKGDIPEGYSVSREKKERFSLILESASTNQTSMYLCASVVRGLNEKLFFGSGTQLSVL.

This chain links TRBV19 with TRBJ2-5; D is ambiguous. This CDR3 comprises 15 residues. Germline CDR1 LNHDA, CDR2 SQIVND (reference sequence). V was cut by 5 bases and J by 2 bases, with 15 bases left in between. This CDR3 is CASSPGIARQETQYF. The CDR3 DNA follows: TGTGCCAGTAGTCCTGGTATAGCTAGACAAGAGACCCAGTACTTC. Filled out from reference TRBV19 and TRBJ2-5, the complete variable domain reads DGGITQSPKYLFRKEGQNVTLSCEQNLNHDAMYWYRQDPGQGLRLIYYSQIVNDFQKGDIAEGYSVSREKKESFPLTVTSAQKNPTAFYLCASSPGIARQETQYFGPGTRLLVL.

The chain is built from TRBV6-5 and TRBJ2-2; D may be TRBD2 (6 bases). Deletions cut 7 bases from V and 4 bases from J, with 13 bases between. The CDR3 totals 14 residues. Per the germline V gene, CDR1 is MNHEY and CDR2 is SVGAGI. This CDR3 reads CASTRGLRTGELFF. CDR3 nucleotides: TGTGCCAGCACTCGGGGGTTGCGCACCGGGGAGCTGTTTTTT.

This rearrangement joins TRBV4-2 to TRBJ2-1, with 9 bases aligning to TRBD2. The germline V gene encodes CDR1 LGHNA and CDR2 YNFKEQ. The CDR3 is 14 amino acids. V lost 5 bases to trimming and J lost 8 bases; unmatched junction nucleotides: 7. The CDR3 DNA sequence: TGTGCCAGCAGCGAAGCTCGCGGGGGGGATGAGCAGTTCTTC. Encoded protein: CASSEARGGDEQFF.

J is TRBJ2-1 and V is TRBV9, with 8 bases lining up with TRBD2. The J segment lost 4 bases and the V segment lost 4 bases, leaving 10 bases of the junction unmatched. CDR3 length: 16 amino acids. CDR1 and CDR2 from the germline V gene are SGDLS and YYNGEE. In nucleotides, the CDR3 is TGTGCCAGCAGCCCTAGACTAGCGTTTTTGTACAATGAGCAGTTCTTC. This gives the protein CASSPRLAFLYNEQFF.